What follows describes a single TCR beta chain. These data belong to a study of blood T cell repertoires in COVID-19. Study details: PBMCs, B-cell-depleted T cells, or T cells provided the cDNA or gDNA that made up the material.

Trimming removed 0 bases at V and 10 bases at J, with 4 bases between. The CDR3 runs to 11 residues. The germline CDR1 and CDR2 sequences are KGHSY and FQNENV. Repertoires were generated with immunoSEQ multiplex PCR, while TCRdb's copy carries only in-frame clones and drops some. The data contain more than 85,000 clones, about 85% of them seen just once; the ten biggest clones take up under 4.5%. Specimen: peripheral blood. This clonotype was sampled from a man aged 45-60 years with acute or convalescent COVID-19. The chain couples TRBV16 to TRBJ2-1; D not certain. The CDR3 loop is CASSQSGEQFF. CDR3 nucleotide sequence: TGTGCCAGCAGCCAATCTGGCGAGCAGTTCTTC.